The rows below give T cell receptor beta chains drawn from one sample of a study of blood T cell repertoires in COVID-19. The table came from immunoSEQ multiplex PCR; TCRdb's copy has only in-frame clones and leaves some out. The sample contains around 72,000 clones, over 70% of which appear only once. Material: peripheral blood. The receptors here all came from a man aged 45-65 years with active COVID-19. Both conserved end residues are part of each CDR3. A D gene is named only where the DNA matches it firmly. Size is omitted from some rows. Given values are once, few, many or a class for expanded clones.

abundance	v_gene	d_gene	j_gene	CDR3nt	CDR3aa
once	TRBV28	-	TRBJ1-3	TGTGCCAGCAGTTTAAGCCAATCTGGAAACACCATATATTTT	CASSLSQSGNTIYF
-	TRBV5-6	TRBD1	TRBJ2-3	TGTGCCAGCAGTACACCGGGACAGCCTAGCACAGATACGCAGTATTTT	CASSTPGQPSTDTQYF
-	TRBV2	-	TRBJ2-1	TGTGCCAGCAGTATTATACTAGGGGGCAATGAGCAGTTCTTC	CASSIILGGNEQFF
-	TRBV6-2/TRBV6-3	-	TRBJ1-4	TGTGCCAGCAGTCTACTTTCAACTAATGAAAAACTGTTTTTT	CASSLLSTNEKLFF
-	TRBV14	-	TRBJ2-7	TGTGCCAGCAGCCAGAGCGGCGGATCCTACGAGCAGTACTTC	CASSQSGGSYEQYF
-	TRBV28	-	TRBJ2-7	TGTGCCAGCAGTTCGTCAGACAGCTCCTACGAGCAGTACTTC	CASSSSDSSYEQYF
-	TRBV2	-	TRBJ1-1	TGTGCCAGCAGTGTCAGGGTCGCGACTGAAGCTTTCTTT	CASSVRVATEAFF
-	TRBV5-1	-	TRBJ2-1	TGCGCCAGCAGCTTGGTTCGGAGACTGAATGAGCAGTTCTTC	CASSLVRRLNEQFF
-	TRBV4-1	TRBD2	TRBJ2-1	TGCGCCAGCAGCCGATTTAGCGGGAGGACCAATGAGCAGTTCTTC	CASSRFSGRTNEQFF
-	TRBV14	TRBD1	TRBJ2-7	TGTGCCAGCAGCACGGACAGGGCCTACGAGCAGTACTTC	CASSTDRAYEQYF
-	TRBV7-3	-	TRBJ1-3	TGTGCCAGCAGCTTAACGTCGGGGATGGCTGGAAACACCATATATTTT	CASSLTSGMAGNTIYF
-	TRBV30	-	TRBJ1-2	TGTGCCTGGAGTGAGGAACAAGGAGCTAACTATGGCTACACCTTC	CAWSEEQGANYGYTF
once	TRBV6-2/TRBV6-3	TRBD1	TRBJ1-5	TGTGCCAGCAGCCTCACAGGGGTTCACAATCAGCCCCAGCATTTT	CASSLTGVHNQPQHF
-	TRBV5-5	TRBD1	TRBJ2-2	TGTGCCAGCAGCGTAGAGGACAGGCCGAACACCGGGGAGCTGTTTTTT	CASSVEDRPNTGELFF
-	TRBV28	TRBD1	TRBJ1-2	TGTGCCAGCAGTCCGGACAGGGGAGGAAGCTATGGCTACACCTTC	CASSPDRGGSYGYTF
-	TRBV11-2	-	TRBJ2-2	TGTGCCAGCAGTTACAGGGAGAGGGACACCGGGGAGCTGTTTTTT	CASSYRERDTGELFF
-	TRBV21-1	-	TRBJ1-1	TGTGCCAGCGGGACAGGGGCTGAAGCTTTCTTT	CASGTGAEAFF
-	TRBV9	-	TRBJ2-1	TGTGCCAGCAGCGTAGGAATCAGGAGGGGGCCTTACAATGAGCAGTTCTTC	CASSVGIRRGPYNEQFF
-	TRBV21-1	-	TRBJ2-2	TGTGCCAGCAGCAAAGGGGTGTTTCCTGGAGGAAACACCGGGGAGCTGTTTTTT	CASSKGVFPGGNTGELFF
-	TRBV30	-	TRBJ1-2	TGTGCCTGGAGTTTAAACGGGGGGGCCGGTCGAGGCTACACCTTC	CAWSLNGGAGRGYTF
-	TRBV7-2	TRBD2	TRBJ2-3	TGTGCCAGCAGCTTAGGGACTAGCGGGGCACGGCAGTATTTT	CASSLGTSGARQYF
once	TRBV5-1	-	TRBJ2-1	TGCGCCAGCAGCCCGGACAGTAATGAGCAGTTCTTC	CASSPDSNEQFF
-	TRBV7-2	TRBD1	TRBJ1-4	TGTGCCAGCAGCTTCAACAGGGGACCAACGGAAAAACTGTTTTTT	CASSFNRGPTEKLFF
-	TRBV28	TRBD2	TRBJ2-3	TGTGCCAGCACGGGACTAGAGCAGTATTTT	CASTGLEQYF
-	TRBV24-1	-	TRBJ2-5	TGTGCCACCAGCCTTCAAGAGACCCAGTACTTC	CATSLQETQYF
-	TRBV6-4	-	TRBJ2-1	TGTGCCAGCAGTGACTCTGGGGGGGCAACGGATGAGCAGTTCTTC	CASSDSGGATDEQFF
once	TRBV11-2	TRBD2	TRBJ2-7	TGTGCCAGTAAGCGGGGGGAATCCTACGAGCAGTACTTC	CASKRGESYEQYF
once	TRBV2	TRBD2	TRBJ2-2	TGTGCCAGCAGTGCTAGCGGGCGGAACACCGGGGAGCTGTTTTTT	CASSASGRNTGELFF